This T cell receptor beta chain emerged from a study of blood T cells in healthy people across ages. Findings and caveats of the study: CMV status of donors was not determined, possibly confounding expanded clonotype changes.

There are 14 residues in the CDR3. Trimming removed 4 bases from V and 7 bases from J, with 14 bases in between. Germline V gene sequence: CDR1 SGHTA, CDR2 FQGTGA. Regarding this clonotype: Its antigen is not identified.

For the second PCR, which ran for about 6 to 11 cycles, a sample-barcoded 5' primer and a J-beta primer mix were used. MiXCR, run by TCRdb on the 5' RACE reads, gives a single entry per CDR3 protein. The data show 800,000 to 1,000,000 distinct CDR3 sequences, about 48% seen once. The TCR sequence derives from a man aged 25 to 45 in good health. The rearrangement uses TRBV7-3 and TRBJ2-1; weak D call: TRBD2 (7 bases). The source material was blood. DNA for the CDR3: TGTGCCAGCAGCTCTGGGGGGGGGCCTAATGAGCAGTTCTTC. It specifies CASSSGGGPNEQFF.